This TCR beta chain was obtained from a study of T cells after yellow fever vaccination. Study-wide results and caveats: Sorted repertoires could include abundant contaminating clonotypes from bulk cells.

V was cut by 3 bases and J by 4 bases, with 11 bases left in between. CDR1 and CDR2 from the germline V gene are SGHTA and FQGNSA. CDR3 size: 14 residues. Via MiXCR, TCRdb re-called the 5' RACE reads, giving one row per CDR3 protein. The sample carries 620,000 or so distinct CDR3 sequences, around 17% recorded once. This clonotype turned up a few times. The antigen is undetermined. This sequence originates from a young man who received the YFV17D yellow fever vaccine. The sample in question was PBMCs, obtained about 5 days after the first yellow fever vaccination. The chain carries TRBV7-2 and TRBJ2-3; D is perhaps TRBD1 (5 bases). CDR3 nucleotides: TGTGCCAGCAGCTTCAGTCAGGGCCCAGATACGCAGTATTTT. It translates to CASSFSQGPDTQYF.